The 4 T cell receptor beta chains below were found in one sample sequenced in a study of shared clonotypes between healthy human individuals. Repertoires were generated with immunoSEQ multiplex PCR, while TCRdb's copy carries only in-frame clones and drops some. The table shows approximately 1,500,000 clones, with around 95% occurring only once. The sample comprised naive CD4+ T cells sorted from blood. Sample subset: CD45RA+ positively selected. The receptors stem from a man aged 25-45 years in good health.

This clone was found once. In nucleotides, the CDR3 is TGTGCCAGCAGTCAAGAGGGCCGAGAACCTTACAATGAGCAGTTCTTC. This encodes CASSQEGREPYNEQFF. The V and J genes are TRBV7-6 and TRBJ2-1; tentative D call: TRBD2 (5 bases). The CDR3 has 16 amino acids. Germline CDR1 reads SGHVS; CDR2 reads FNYEAQ. Trimming stripped 6 bases from V and 4 bases from J, with 19 bases between.

The chain joins TRBV2 to TRBJ2-6; D not certain. The germline CDR1 and CDR2 sequences are SNHLY and FYNNEI. This CDR3 is built from 14 residues. The ends were cut back, 4 bases at V and 2 bases at J, with 6 bases in the middle. CDR3 sequence reads: CASSGLAGANVLTF. CDR3 nucleotide sequence: TGTGCCAGCAGTGGCCTAGCTGGGGCCAACGTCCTGACTTTC.

CDR3 sequence: CASSLLAGDRDTQYF. DNA for the CDR3: TGCGCCAGCAGCTTGTTAGCGGGAGACAGGGATACGCAGTATTTT. The chain employs TRBV5-1 and TRBJ2-3; 9 bases line up with TRBD2. The germline CDR1 and CDR2 sequences are SGHRS and YFSETQ. The CDR3 runs 15 residues. J gave up 6 bases and V 1 base, and 6 bases lay outside the gene matches.

The chain couples TRBV5-6 to TRBJ2-7, with D unresolved. Germline V gives CDR1 SGHDT, CDR2 YYEEEE. V dropped 1 base and J dropped 3 bases, with 5 bases sitting between them. The CDR3 extends over 12 amino acids. The CDR3 coding sequence is TGTGCCAGCAGCTTGAAATTCTACGAGCAGTACTTC. This encodes CASSLKFYEQYF.